These T cell receptor beta chains were read from a single sample in a study of blood T cell repertoires in COVID-19. Assay: immunoSEQ multiplex PCR; the TCRdb copy retains only in-frame clones and omits some. The sample yields tens of thousands of clones, more than 60% seen once. Sequenced material: peripheral blood. Receptors originate from a human donor in a cohort sampled during active COVID-19. CDR3s include the opening cysteine and the closing phenylalanine or tryptophan. The order of the fields is CDR3 DNA, CDR3 protein, V gene, clone size, J gene, D gene. A D gene is named only where the DNA matches it firmly. Clone sizes are given selectively: once, few, many, or a class where the clone is expanded.

CDR3 DNA: TGTGCCAGTAGGTTATCGAACACCGGGGAGCTGTTTTTT; CDR3 protein: CASRLSNTGELFF; V gene: TRBV19; clone size: .; J gene: TRBJ2-2; D gene: .
CDR3 DNA: TGTGCCAGCAGTGAACACCCGGACACCGCTCCTAACTATGGCTACACCTTC; CDR3 protein: CASSEHPDTAPNYGYTF; V gene: TRBV2; clone size: .; J gene: TRBJ1-2; D gene: .
CDR3 DNA: TGCGCCAGCAGCTCCGGACAGGGGACGGACACCATATATTTT; CDR3 protein: CASSSGQGTDTIYF; V gene: TRBV5-1; clone size: .; J gene: TRBJ1-3; D gene: TRBD1
CDR3 DNA: TGTGCCACCAGCAGGCCGTCGACAGGGAACACTGAAGCTTTCTTT; CDR3 protein: CATSRPSTGNTEAFF; V gene: TRBV15; clone size: .; J gene: TRBJ1-1; D gene: .
CDR3 DNA: TGTGCCAGCAGCCTCCTCTTGGGGGCGCGGGAGACCCAGTACTTC; CDR3 protein: CASSLLLGARETQYF; V gene: TRBV11-2; clone size: .; J gene: TRBJ2-5; D gene: .
CDR3 DNA: TGTGCCTGGGGGACAGGGAGGGACTACAATGAGCAGTTCTTC; CDR3 protein: CAWGTGRDYNEQFF; V gene: TRBV30; clone size: .; J gene: TRBJ2-1; D gene: TRBD1
CDR3 DNA: TGTGCCTGGGGCTCTCGCACTGAAGCTTTCTTT; CDR3 protein: CAWGSRTEAFF; V gene: TRBV30; clone size: .; J gene: TRBJ1-1; D gene: .
CDR3 DNA: TGTGCCAGCAGCCCGAGCCCCGGGACAGGGAGGTACGAGCAGTACTTC; CDR3 protein: CASSPSPGTGRYEQYF; V gene: TRBV7-6; clone size: few; J gene: TRBJ2-7; D gene: TRBD1
CDR3 DNA: TGTGCCAGCAGCGAGGGACTAGCGGGAGTGGAGACCCAGTACTTC; CDR3 protein: CASSEGLAGVETQYF; V gene: TRBV9; clone size: .; J gene: TRBJ2-5; D gene: TRBD2
CDR3 DNA: TGCAGCGTTGAAGGGGGTATAGGGGCCAACTATGGCTACACCTTC; CDR3 protein: CSVEGGIGANYGYTF; V gene: TRBV29-1; clone size: .; J gene: TRBJ1-2; D gene: .
CDR3 DNA: TGCGCCAGCAGCTGGACACAGAGCACAGATACGCAGTATTTT; CDR3 protein: CASSWTQSTDTQYF; V gene: TRBV4-1; clone size: .; J gene: TRBJ2-3; D gene: .
CDR3 DNA: TGTGCCAGCAGCCCCTCCCCTGCGGTAGCCACTGAAGCTTTCTTT; CDR3 protein: CASSPSPAVATEAFF; V gene: TRBV7-2; clone size: .; J gene: TRBJ1-1; D gene: .
CDR3 DNA: TGTGCCAGCAGTTTAAGCGGGAAAGGCTACACCTTC; CDR3 protein: CASSLSGKGYTF; V gene: TRBV28; clone size: .; J gene: TRBJ1-2; D gene: .
CDR3 DNA: TGTGCCAGTAGTATAGGCCCAGGGGACTATGGCTACACCTTC; CDR3 protein: CASSIGPGDYGYTF; V gene: TRBV19; clone size: .; J gene: TRBJ1-2; D gene: .
CDR3 DNA: TGTGCCAGCAGTTCGGTGAATCAGCCCCAGCATTTT; CDR3 protein: CASSSVNQPQHF; V gene: TRBV28; clone size: .; J gene: TRBJ1-5; D gene: .
CDR3 DNA: TGTGCCATCAGTGGGGGTAGCGCAAACCAAGAGACCCAGTACTTC; CDR3 protein: CAISGGSANQETQYF; V gene: TRBV10-3; clone size: .; J gene: TRBJ2-5; D gene: .
CDR3 DNA: TGCGCCAGCAGCCTAGTCCCGAACACTGAAGCTTTCTTT; CDR3 protein: CASSLVPNTEAFF; V gene: TRBV4-1; clone size: .; J gene: TRBJ1-1; D gene: .
CDR3 DNA: TGTGCCAGCACGGGGGGAGACACGGGACCACTGGGGGATGAGCAGTTCTTC; CDR3 protein: CASTGGDTGPLGDEQFF; V gene: TRBV11-3; clone size: .; J gene: TRBJ2-1; D gene: TRBD2
CDR3 DNA: TGTGCCAGCAGCCAAGACAGGGTAGGCAATCAGCCCCAGCATTTT; CDR3 protein: CASSQDRVGNQPQHF; V gene: TRBV3-1/TRBV3-2; clone size: .; J gene: TRBJ1-5; D gene: .
CDR3 DNA: TGTGCCAGCAGTACTCTAGCGGGAGTCTTCAATGAGCAGTTCTTC; CDR3 protein: CASSTLAGVFNEQFF; V gene: TRBV6-4; clone size: .; J gene: TRBJ2-1; D gene: TRBD2
CDR3 DNA: TGTGCCAGTAGCGGGGGGGCCTGGGATACGCAGTATTTT; CDR3 protein: CASSGGAWDTQYF; V gene: TRBV27; clone size: .; J gene: TRBJ2-3; D gene: TRBD2
CDR3 DNA: TGTGCCAGCAGCCCCGGGACAGGGACCTACAATGAGCAGTTCTTC; CDR3 protein: CASSPGTGTYNEQFF; V gene: TRBV3-1/TRBV3-2; clone size: .; J gene: TRBJ2-1; D gene: TRBD1
CDR3 DNA: TGCAGTGCTAGTCCCCATCGGCGAGGATCCAATCAGCCCCAGCATTTT; CDR3 protein: CSASPHRRGSNQPQHF; V gene: TRBV20-1; clone size: .; J gene: TRBJ1-5; D gene: .
CDR3 DNA: TGTGCCAGCAGTTCCGGGACAGGGGGCGTCAACGAGCAGTACTTC; CDR3 protein: CASSSGTGGVNEQYF; V gene: TRBV6-5; clone size: few; J gene: TRBJ2-7; D gene: TRBD1
CDR3 DNA: TGTGCCAGCAGTTTGAGAGATACGCAGTATTTT; CDR3 protein: CASSLRDTQYF; V gene: TRBV12-3/TRBV12-4; clone size: once; J gene: TRBJ2-3; D gene: .
CDR3 DNA: TGCAGCGTTCTTGGGGCAGGGCGGGGGCAAAGAGGCACCGGGGAGCTGTTTTTT; CDR3 protein: CSVLGAGRGQRGTGELFF; V gene: TRBV29-1; clone size: .; J gene: TRBJ2-2; D gene: .
CDR3 DNA: TGTGCCAGCAGCCAAGGCGGGGGTCCCCCCGGGGAGCTGTTTTTT; CDR3 protein: CASSQGGGPPGELFF; V gene: TRBV3-1/TRBV3-2; clone size: .; J gene: TRBJ2-2; D gene: TRBD2
CDR3 DNA: TGTGCTAGTGGTTTGTGGGGCCCCAGTGAAGAAAAACTGTTTTTT; CDR3 protein: CASGLWGPSEEKLFF; V gene: TRBV12-5; clone size: once; J gene: TRBJ1-4; D gene: .
CDR3 DNA: TGTGCCACCAGTGATTCGTATAATTCACCCCTCCACTTT; CDR3 protein: CATSDSYNSPLHF; V gene: TRBV24-1; clone size: .; J gene: TRBJ1-6; D gene: .
CDR3 DNA: TGTGCCACATCCGGGGACATTACTAGCACAGATACGCAGTATTTT; CDR3 protein: CATSGDITSTDTQYF; V gene: TRBV10-3; clone size: .; J gene: TRBJ2-3; D gene: .
CDR3 DNA: TGTGCCAGCTGGGAACAGGGGGGGGCTTCACCCCTCCACTTT; CDR3 protein: CASWEQGGASPLHF; V gene: TRBV5-6; clone size: .; J gene: TRBJ1-6; D gene: TRBD1
CDR3 DNA: TGCGCCAGCAGCTCCAGCCAAATACTAGCGGGAGGGGCAGATACGCAGTATTTT; CDR3 protein: CASSSSQILAGGADTQYF; V gene: TRBV5-1; clone size: few; J gene: TRBJ2-3; D gene: TRBD2
CDR3 DNA: TGCGCCAGCAGTCTCAGCGGGACTAGCATCCGGGAGCTGTTTTTT; CDR3 protein: CASSLSGTSIRELFF; V gene: TRBV4-1; clone size: .; J gene: TRBJ2-2; D gene: TRBD2
CDR3 DNA: TGCGCCAGCAGCTTGGCCTTCGGCCAAGAGACCCAGTACTTC; CDR3 protein: CASSLAFGQETQYF; V gene: TRBV5-1; clone size: .; J gene: TRBJ2-5; D gene: .
CDR3 DNA: TGTGCCAGCAGCCCCTCTTGGGGGGGCACAGATACGCAGTATTTT; CDR3 protein: CASSPSWGGTDTQYF; V gene: TRBV3-1/TRBV3-2; clone size: .; J gene: TRBJ2-3; D gene: .
CDR3 DNA: TGCGCCAGCAAGGCCCAGGGTTTCGCGAACACCGGGGAGCTGTTTTTT; CDR3 protein: CASKAQGFANTGELFF; V gene: TRBV5-1; clone size: many; J gene: TRBJ2-2; D gene: .
CDR3 DNA: TGTGCCAGCAGGGGACAGGAGGGTAATGAGCAGTTCTTC; CDR3 protein: CASRGQEGNEQFF; V gene: TRBV9; clone size: .; J gene: TRBJ2-1; D gene: TRBD1
CDR3 DNA: TGTGCCAGTAGACCAGGGGGCTGGTACACTGAAGCTTTCTTT; CDR3 protein: CASRPGGWYTEAFF; V gene: TRBV19; clone size: few; J gene: TRBJ1-1; D gene: TRBD1
CDR3 DNA: TGTGCCAGTAGTGGAACAGGGTACAATGAGCAGTTCTTC; CDR3 protein: CASSGTGYNEQFF; V gene: TRBV19; clone size: few; J gene: TRBJ2-1; D gene: .
CDR3 DNA: TGCGCCAGCAGTGATCGGGACACCTACAATGAGCAGTTCTTC; CDR3 protein: CASSDRDTYNEQFF; V gene: TRBV10-1; clone size: .; J gene: TRBJ2-1; D gene: .